A single T cell receptor (beta chain) is shown here with its context. The antigen is not known. Tumor tissue was taken before any definitive surgery or chemotherapy was given. This entry belongs to a study of high-grade serous ovarian cancer treatment subgroups. Across the whole study: On average, more than 14,000 reads and several thousand unique TCR beta rearrangements were obtained per sample.

Germline loops: CDR1 SGHTA, CDR2 FQGNSA. V shed 3 bases, J shed 4 bases, and the junction held 11 bases outside the gene matches. CDR3 length: 17 residues. Sequencing was performed with immunoSEQ multiplex PCR; in TCRdb, only in-frame clones are kept and a portion is missing. Of thousands of clones listed, roughly 80% are singletons. Overall study findings and caveats: Without spatial data, bulk sequencing limits insight into HGSC tumor diversity.

Sequencing was carried out using tumor tissue. J is TRBJ1-2 and V is TRBV7-2, with 10 bases lining up with TRBD1. The clonotype comes from a human donor with high-grade serous ovarian cancer. The CDR3 DNA is TGTGCCAGCAGCTTGGACCTGGGGACAGGGGTTGGCTATGGCTACACCTTC. It codes for CASSLDLGTGVGYGYTF.